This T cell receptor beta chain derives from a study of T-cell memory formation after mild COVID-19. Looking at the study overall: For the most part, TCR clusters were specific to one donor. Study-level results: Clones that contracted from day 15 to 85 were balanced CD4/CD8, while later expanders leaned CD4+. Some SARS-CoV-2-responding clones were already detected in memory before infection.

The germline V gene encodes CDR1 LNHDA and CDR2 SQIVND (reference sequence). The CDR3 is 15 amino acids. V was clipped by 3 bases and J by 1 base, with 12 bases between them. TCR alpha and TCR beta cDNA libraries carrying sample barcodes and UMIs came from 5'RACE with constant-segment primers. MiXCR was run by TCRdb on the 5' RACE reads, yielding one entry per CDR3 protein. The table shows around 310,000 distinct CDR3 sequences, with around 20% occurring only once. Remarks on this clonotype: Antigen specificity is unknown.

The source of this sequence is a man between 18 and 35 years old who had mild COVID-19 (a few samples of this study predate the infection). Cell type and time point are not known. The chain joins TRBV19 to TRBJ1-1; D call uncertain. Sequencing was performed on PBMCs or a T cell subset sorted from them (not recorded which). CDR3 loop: CASSMADTSNTEAFF. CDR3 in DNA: TGTGCCAGTAGTATGGCAGACACCTCGAACACTGAAGCTTTCTTT.